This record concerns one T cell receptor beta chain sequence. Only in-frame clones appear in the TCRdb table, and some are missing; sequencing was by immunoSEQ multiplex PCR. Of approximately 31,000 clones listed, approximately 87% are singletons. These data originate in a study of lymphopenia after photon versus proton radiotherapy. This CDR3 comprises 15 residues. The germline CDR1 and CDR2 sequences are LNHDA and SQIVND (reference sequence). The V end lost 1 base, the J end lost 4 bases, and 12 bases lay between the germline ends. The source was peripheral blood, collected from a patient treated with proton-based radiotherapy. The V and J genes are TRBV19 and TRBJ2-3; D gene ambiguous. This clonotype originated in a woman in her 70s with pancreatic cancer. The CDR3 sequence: CASSIGSGFADTQYF. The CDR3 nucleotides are TGTGCCAGTAGTATAGGTTCCGGGTTCGCAGATACGCAGTATTTT.